This T cell receptor (beta chain) was recorded in a study of blood T cell repertoires in COVID-19. Study in general: The origin of the acute and convalescent COVID-19 samples was the United States, Italy and Spain. T cells, B-cell-depleted T cells, or PBMCs supplied cDNA or gDNA.

This clone was detected only a few times. Original data processing: The assay estimated nucleated cells by amplifying reference gene primers. Repertoires were generated with immunoSEQ multiplex PCR, while TCRdb's copy carries only in-frame clones and drops some. V, J and clone size are those of that table, while D and trimming were read from the DNA. Among tens of thousands of clones listed, 90% were seen once. Trimming took off 4 bases at V and 1 base at J, with 2 bases between the two ends. Germline V gives CDR1 SGHNT, CDR2 YYREEE (reference sequence). This CDR3 contains 11 residues. This sequence was found in a human donor in a cohort sampled during active COVID-19. Sequencing was performed on peripheral blood. V and J are TRBV5-4 and TRBJ1-1; D is unresolved. The CDR3 here is CASSQNTEAFF. CDR3 DNA sequence: TGTGCCAGCAGCCAGAACACTGAAGCTTTCTTT.